Listed here are 24 T cell receptor beta chains from one sample, sequenced in a study of sequential checkpoint blockade in melanoma. The data were produced by immunoSEQ multiplex PCR, yet TCRdb's version contains in-frame clones alone and is incomplete. Of 8,500 to 9,000 clones in the sample, about 23% are singletons; the top ten hold more than 13%. The treatment was: randomized to nivolumab then ipilimumab (arm A) or the reverse (arm B). The sample here was tumor tissue (inferred from file names), taken from a patient given nivolumab and ipilimumab in sequence. These receptor sequences come from a human donor with melanoma.

The J gene is TRBJ1-2, the V gene TRBV29-1, with D unresolved. V was trimmed by 0 bases and J by 5 bases, leaving 10 bases between them. Looked up from germline, CDR1 is SQVTM and CDR2 is ANQGSEA. This CDR3 has 13 residues. The CDR3 protein is CSVEDPRKYGYTF. The CDR3 coding sequence is TGCAGCGTTGAAGATCCCAGGAAATATGGCTACACCTTC.

This clone has just one count. The V and J genes are TRBV19 and TRBJ1-2, with 10 bases identical to TRBD1. With V trimmed by 6 bases and J by 8 bases, 9 bases remained unmatched. CDR1 is LNHDA, CDR2 SQIVND, per germline (reference sequence). The CDR3 extends over 14 amino acids. The DNA for the CDR3 is TGTGCCAGTAGCCATACCGGGACAGGGGTCGGCTACACCTTC. It codes for CASSHTGTGVGYTF.

This clone was detected a few times. This chain connects TRBV28 to TRBJ1-4; D call uncertain. The length of the CDR3 is 16 residues. In germline, CDR1 is MDHEN, CDR2 SYDVKM. V lost 0 bases and J lost 8, with 16 bases in between. The CDR3 reads CASSLCLTLAEEKLFF. The CDR3 DNA follows: TGTGCCAGCAGTTTATGTCTCACGCTGGCCGAGGAAAAACTGTTTTTT.

The chain couples TRBV6-8 to TRBJ2-5; D uncertain. Germline V gene sequence: CDR1 MNHGY, CDR2 SAAAGT. The germline V and J ends were trimmed by 4 bases and 4 bases, with 16 bases remaining between them. The length of the CDR3 is 15 residues. This chain's CDR3 is CASSLFAIFRETQYF. DNA of the CDR3: TGTGCCAGCAGTTTGTTCGCTATCTTCCGAGAGACCCAGTACTTC.

The chain carries TRBV11-3 and TRBJ1-1; D is uncertain. The CDR3 is made up of 18 amino acids. V gave up 3 bases and J gave up 2 bases, with 22 bases separating them. Germline assignment: CDR1 SGHNT and CDR2 YENEEA. The CDR3 loop reads CASSFIMKTGGENTEAFF. The DNA for the CDR3 is TGTGCCAGCAGCTTTATCATGAAAACCGGAGGAGAAAACACTGAAGCTTTCTTT.

The CDR3 region is CASSQVSGGRILGYTF. The CDR3 DNA reads TGTGCCAGCAGCCAAGTCTCTGGGGGACGAATACTGGGCTACACCTTC. The rearrangement links TRBV14 to TRBJ1-2, with a possible D match to TRBD1 (5 bases). V gave up 1 base and J gave up 8 bases, with 20 bases separating them. This CDR3 comprises 16 residues. Germline CDR1 reads SGHDN; CDR2 reads FVKESK.

The sample holds one count of this clone. The chain couples TRBV28 to TRBJ1-5; D unresolved. CDR1 MDHEN and CDR2 SYDVKM come from the germline V gene. This CDR3 is built from 18 residues. Trimming shortened V by 1 base and J by 0 bases, and 16 bases separated the two germline ends. CDR3: CASSLLLLGFNSNQPQHF. CDR3 nucleotide sequence: TGTGCCAGCAGTTTATTGCTGTTAGGGTTCAATAGCAATCAGCCCCAGCATTTT.

This clone was recorded at least ten times. The chain links TRBV11-3 to TRBJ2-3; 11 positions match TRBD2. The germline gives CDR1 SGHNT, CDR2 YENEEA. The CDR3 spans 15 residues. With 2 bases clipped from V and 5 bases from J, the junction kept 3 bases outside the gene matches. This CDR3 is CASSLTSGSVDTQYF. CDR3 bases: TGTGCCAGCAGCTTAACTAGCGGGAGTGTAGATACGCAGTATTTT.

This clone came up a few times. This chain uses TRBV9 with TRBJ2-7; 8 nucleotides align to TRBD2. The V and J ends lost 5 bases and 3 bases, in that order; junction bases with no gene match: 7. The CDR3 extends over 14 amino acids. In germline, CDR1 is SGDLS, CDR2 YYNGEE. This chain's CDR3 is CASSWTSLLYEQYV. In nucleotides, the CDR3 is TGTGCCAGCAGTTGGACTAGCCTACTCTACGAGCAGTACGTC.

The chain joins TRBV6-8 to TRBJ1-2, with D perhaps TRBD1 (5 bases). V was shortened by 7 bases and J by 1 base, with 7 bases between the two germline ends. Germline V CDR1 and CDR2: MNHGY, SAAAGT. The CDR3 has 12 residues. The CDR3 nucleotides read TGTGCCAGCAAACAGGATAACTATGGCTACACCTTC. This codes for CASKQDNYGYTF.

In this sample, this clone is medium-sized (0.01 to 0.1%). The chain employs TRBV6-8 and TRBJ1-2, with D perhaps matching TRBD1 (6 bases). CDR1 is MNHGY, CDR2 SAAAGT, per germline. Trimming took 4 bases from V and 4 from J, leaving 16 bases between them. This CDR3 has 15 amino acids. The CDR3 DNA reads as TGTGCCAGCAGTTTCCAGACAGGTACCATCTATGGCTACACCTTC. Its protein is CASSFQTGTIYGYTF.

The chain carries TRBV5-1 and TRBJ2-3, with D possibly matching TRBD2 (6 bases). Trimming removed 0 bases at V and 4 bases at J, with 21 bases between. There are 18 residues in the CDR3. Germline V gives CDR1 SGHRS, CDR2 YFSETQ. CDR3 DNA: TGCGCCAGCAGCTTGGGGCTACCGACTAGTTTAGTGGCAGATACGCAGTATTTT. Residues: CASSLGLPTSLVADTQYF.

The sample holds a few counts of this clone. This chain connects TRBV5-1 to TRBJ2-6; weak D call: TRBD1 (7 bases). The germline V gene encodes CDR1 SGHRS and CDR2 YFSETQ. The CDR3 sequence is 18 residues long. V was clipped by 5 bases and J by 3 bases, with 21 bases between them. For the CDR3, the DNA is TGCGCCAGCAGTCAACAGGGGCCTCGGGGGAATGGGGCCAACGTCCTGACTTTC. Protein: CASSQQGPRGNGANVLTF.

The chain's CDR3 is CASSFITPTNTGELFF. CDR3 DNA sequence: TGCGCCAGCAGCTTCATCACACCTACTAACACCGGGGAGCTGTTTTTT. This sequence joins TRBV5-1 and TRBJ2-2; D not certain. CDR1 and CDR2 from the germline V gene are SGHRS and YFSETQ. The CDR3 runs 16 residues. V shed 2 bases and J shed 2 bases, with 13 bases lying between them.

In its sample, this clone was seen a few times. This chain connects TRBV6-8 to TRBJ1-1, with D uncertain. The germline CDR1 and CDR2 sequences are MNHGY and SAAAGT. V was clipped by 5 bases and J by 3 bases, with 16 bases between them. This CDR3 region has 15 residues. Written as DNA, the CDR3 is TGTGCCAGCAGTGTTTTCCTCGTGGAACACACTGAAGCTTTCTTT. Translating it yields CASSVFLVEHTEAFF.

This clone occurred a few times. This sequence joins TRBV5-1 and TRBJ2-5, with TRBD2 matching 7 bases. J lost 6 bases, V lost 0 bases, and 8 bases had no gene match. CDR1 is SGHRS and CDR2 is YFSETQ in the germline V gene. The CDR3 sequence is 15 residues long. The CDR3 DNA reads TGCGCCAGCAGCTTGGACTCTACGGGGGGAAAGACCCAGTACTTC. It yields the protein CASSLDSTGGKTQYF.

This clone is deemed medium-sized. This chain connects TRBV11-3 to TRBJ2-3; tentative D call: TRBD2 (6 bases). Germline V lookup: CDR1 SGHNT, CDR2 YENEEA. The V and J ends lost 5 bases and 4 bases respectively, with 16 bases between them. The CDR3 consists of 15 residues. The CDR3 DNA follows: TGTGCCAGCAGCCTGGGACTGCAAGGAGCAGATACGCAGTATTTT. Its protein product is CASSLGLQGADTQYF. The variable domain in full, completed from reference TRBV11-3 and TRBJ2-3, reads EAGVVQSPRYKIIEKKQPVAFWCNPISGHNTLYWYLQNLGQGPELLIRYENEEAVDDSQLPKDRFSAERLKGVDSTLKIQPAELGDSAVYLCASSLGLQGADTQYFGPGTRLTVL.

This clone occurred a few times. J is TRBJ2-5 and V is TRBV6-8, with a possible D match to TRBD2 (5 bases). CDR3 length: 17 amino acids. Germline loops: CDR1 MNHGY, CDR2 SAAAGT. Trimming shortened V by 2 bases and J by 3 bases, and 19 bases separated the two germline ends. The CDR3 nucleotides read TGTGCCAGCAGTTACCGCGGGCTAGCATATCTTAAAGAGACCCAGTACTTC. This codes for CASSYRGLAYLKETQYF.

The chain is built from TRBV6-8 and TRBJ2-3, with D unresolved. This CDR3 contains 13 residues. V dropped 6 bases and J dropped 6 bases, with 13 bases sitting between them. The germline V gene has CDR1 MNHGY and CDR2 SAAAGT. CDR3 sequence (DNA): TGTGCCAGCAGCCCTCCGGGTCTTGATACGCAGTATTTT. Translating it yields CASSPPGLDTQYF.

The V gene is TRBV14, the J gene TRBJ2-2; no clear D. Looked up from germline, CDR1 is SGHDN and CDR2 is FVKESK. There are 14 residues in the CDR3. Trimming left V 1 base short and J 3 bases short, with 6 bases between. CDR3 amino acids: CASSQAHYTGELFF. Written as DNA, the CDR3 is TGTGCCAGCAGCCAAGCTCATTACACCGGGGAGCTGTTTTTT.

In this sample, this clone is medium-sized. The chain links TRBV28 to TRBJ1-3, with D hard to call. V was clipped by 5 bases and J by 1 base, with 9 bases between them. The CDR3 sequence is 14 residues long. Germline CDR1 and CDR2: MDHEN and SYDVKM. The CDR3 here is CASSTGWSGNTIYF. The CDR3 nucleotides read TGTGCCAGCAGTACCGGCTGGTCTGGAAACACCATATATTTT.

This rearrangement joins TRBV19 to TRBJ2-1; unclear D gene. The V and J ends lost 2 bases and 2 bases respectively, with 10 bases between them. CDR1 LNHDA and CDR2 SQIVND come from the germline V gene (reference sequence). The CDR3 extends over 15 amino acids. The CDR3 protein is CASSIRSGAYNEQFF. In DNA, the CDR3 is TGTGCCAGTAGTATAAGGTCCGGAGCCTACAATGAGCAGTTCTTC.

This clone is classed as medium-sized (0.01 to 0.1%). The gene calls are TRBV23-1 and TRBJ2-4; tentatively, D is TRBD2 (5 bases). TRBV23-1 is an ORF, and what it does is uncertain. CDR3 length: 14 amino acids. CDR3 DNA: TGCGCGCCCGGGAAACATCTAGCCAAAAACATTCAGTACTTC. Translation: CAPGKHLAKNIQYF.

A few counts support this clone. The chain has TRBV19 and TRBJ1-2; D might be TRBD1 (5 bases). From germline, CDR1 is LNHDA and CDR2 SQIVND (reference sequence). Between the trimmed V and J ends, which lost 7 bases and 2 bases, there was a span of 8 bases. This CDR3 has 12 amino acids. For the CDR3, the DNA is TGTGCCAGTACGTGGGGGAACTATGGCTACACCTTC. This translates into CASTWGNYGYTF. The full variable domain, in which reference TRBV19 and TRBJ1-2 provide the parts outside the CDR3, is DGGITQSPKYLFRKEGQNVTLSCEQNLNHDAMYWYRQDPGQGLRLIYYSQIVNDFQKGDIAEGYSVSREKKESFPLTVTSAQKNPTAFYLCASTWGNYGYTFGSGTRLTVV.